Presented here are 15 T cell receptor beta chains from one specimen sequenced in a study of cytomegalovirus exposure and HLA in healthy donors. The PCR had 60 Vbeta and 13 Jbeta primers. Assay used: immunoSEQ multiplex PCR; TCRdb lists only in-frame clones, some missing. This sample yields about 220,000 clones, of which roughly 84% are seen a single time; 0.71% belongs to the top ten. The sequenced sample consisted of PBMCs. The receptors were sampled from a boy between 2 and 10 years old in good health and CMV-seronegative.

The chain employs TRBV11-2 and TRBJ1-4, with D possibly TRBD1 on 6 matching bases. The germline V gene encodes CDR1 SGHAT and CDR2 FQNNGV. Trimming removed 4 bases from V and 5 bases from J, with 14 bases in between. The CDR3 covers 15 residues. CDR3 sequence reads: CASSSFPGQNEKLFF. The CDR3 bases are TGTGCCAGCAGCTCTTTCCCAGGACAGAATGAAAAACTGTTTTTT. The variable domain in full, completed from reference TRBV11-2 and TRBJ1-4, reads EAGVAQSPRYKIIEKRQSVAFWCNPISGHATLYWYQQILGQGPKLLIQFQNNGVVDDSQLPKDRFSAERLKGVDSTLKIQPAKLEDSAVYLCASSSFPGQNEKLFFGSGTQLSVL.

The genes are TRBV7-6 and TRBJ2-1; 13 bases line up with TRBD2. CDR1 and CDR2 (germline): SGHVS, FNYEAQ. This CDR3 has 16 amino acids. V lost 1 base, J lost 4 bases, and 1 base stayed unmatched. Here the CDR3 reads CASSLGTSGGYNEQFF. The DNA of the CDR3 is TGTGCCAGCAGCTTAGGGACTAGCGGGGGTTACAATGAGCAGTTCTTC. Looking up the rest from reference TRBV7-6 and TRBJ2-1 gives the full variable domain: GAGVSQSPRYKVTKRGQDVALRCDPISGHVSLYWYRQALGQGPEFLTYFNYEAQQDKSGLPNDRFSAERPEGSISTLTIQRTEQRDSAMYRCASSLGTSGGYNEQFFGPGTRLTVL.

This chain connects TRBV6-6 to TRBJ1-2; 10 bases agree with TRBD1. Germline V gene lookup returns CDR1 MNHNY and CDR2 SVGAGI (reference sequence). J was trimmed by 3 bases and V by 6 bases; bases with no gene match: 4. The CDR3 has 14 amino acids. The CDR3 region is CASRRQGADYGYTF. CDR3 DNA sequence: TGTGCCAGCAGGAGACAGGGGGCGGACTATGGCTACACCTTC.

Concerning this clone itself: The sample contains more than one DNA sequence encoding this CDR3. The chain is built from TRBV19 and TRBJ1-1, with no clear D. The V end was cut by 0 bases, the J end by 4 bases, with 6 bases between. Looked up from germline, CDR1 is LNHDA and CDR2 is SQIVND (reference sequence). The CDR3 is 13 amino acids. This CDR3 is CASSIDRGTEAFF. CDR3 bases: TGTGCCAGTAGTATAGATCGGGGCACTGAAGCTTTCTTT.

The chain has TRBV6-4 and TRBJ2-2; D not resolved. Trimming left V 7 bases short and J 6 bases short, with 15 bases between. The germline CDR1 and CDR2 sequences are MRHNA and SNTAGT. The length of the CDR3 is 14 residues. The CDR3 sequence: CASTLHPQAGELFF. In DNA form, the CDR3 reads TGTGCCAGCACCCTACACCCGCAGGCCGGGGAGCTGTTTTTT.

The chain uses TRBV6-1 and TRBJ2-1, with a tentative D call TRBD1 (5 bases). V was trimmed by 1 base and J by 10 bases, leaving 14 bases between them. Germline assignment: CDR1 MNHNS and CDR2 SASEGT. The CDR3 consists of 14 residues. The CDR3 sequence: CASSEGGGGREQFF. In DNA form, the CDR3 reads TGTGCCAGCAGTGAAGGGGGCGGTGGCAGAGAGCAGTTCTTC.

This clone was seen just once. The chain couples TRBV2 to TRBJ1-6; D is uncertain. The CDR3 runs 15 residues. V lost 3 bases and J 4 bases, leaving 10 bases between the germline ends. Germline CDR1 is SNHLY and CDR2 is FYNNEI. CDR3 nucleotide sequence: TGTGCCAGCAGTGAGGGGAGAAATTATAATTCACCCCTCCACTTT. Its protein is CASSEGRNYNSPLHF.

The gene calls are TRBV15 and TRBJ2-3; D call uncertain. Germline lookup yields CDR1 LNHNV and CDR2 YYDKDF (reference sequence). V was shortened by 1 base and J by 0 bases, with 14 bases between the two germline ends. The length of the CDR3 is 17 residues. The CDR3 DNA is TGTGCCACCAGCAGAGGAAAATCGCGGCTGAGCACAGATACGCAGTATTTT. Encoded protein: CATSRGKSRLSTDTQYF.

The CDR3 here is CASSQDPGQGYEQYF. CDR3 coding DNA: TGCGCCAGCAGCCAAGATCCGGGACAGGGCTACGAGCAGTACTTC. This sequence joins TRBV4-1 and TRBJ2-5, with 9 bases aligning to TRBD1. The last part of the DNA fits TRBJ2-7 better; the J call may be wrong. CDR3 length: 15 residues. Germline V gives CDR1 MGHRA, CDR2 YSYEKL.

Only one count was recorded for this clone. This chain uses TRBV5-1 with TRBJ1-3; D remains unclear. Per the germline V gene, CDR1 is SGHRS and CDR2 is YFSETQ. There are 13 residues in the CDR3. V lost 5 bases, J lost 0 bases, and 6 bases lay in between. CDR3 amino acids: CASSSSSGNTIYF. The CDR3 DNA reads as TGCGCCAGCAGTAGCAGCTCTGGAAACACCATATATTTT. The full variable domain, with the rest looked up from reference TRBV5-1 and TRBJ1-3, is KAGVTQTPRYLIKTRGQQVTLSCSPISGHRSVSWYQQTPGQGLQFLFEYFSETQRNKGNFPGRFSGRQFSNSRSEMNVSTLELGDSALYLCASSSSSGNTIYFGEGSWLTVV.

The chain is built from TRBV30 and TRBJ2-5; 10 bases are a match to TRBD2. V dropped 7 bases and J dropped 3; count of bases not matched to a gene: 11. The CDR3 is made up of 15 amino acids. The germline V gene encodes CDR1 GTSNPN and CDR2 SVGIG (reference sequence). The CDR3 coding sequence is TGTGCCTCGCGGGAGTTTGGGACTAGCGAAGAGACCCAGTACTTC. Translating it yields CASREFGTSEETQYF. Full variable domain (remainder filled in from reference TRBV30 and TRBJ2-5): SQTIHQWPATLVQPVGSPLSLECTVEGTSNPNLYWYRQAAGRGLQLLFYSVGIGQISSEVPQNLSASRPQDRQFILSSKKLLLSDSGFYLCASREFGTSEETQYFGPGTRLLVL.

This rearrangement joins TRBV6-1 to TRBJ2-5; 8 nucleotides line up with TRBD2. Germline V gene data show CDR1 as MNHNS and CDR2 as SASEGT. V lost 6 bases and J lost 4; bases outside the gene matches: 4. CDR3 length: 13 amino acids. CDR3 DNA sequence: TGTGCCAGCAGAGTAGCGGGGCGAGAGACCCAGTACTTC. This codes for CASRVAGRETQYF.

This clone was observed a handful of times. V usage is TRBV5-8 and J usage is TRBJ2-7; D gene uncertain. Looked up from germline, CDR1 is SGHTS and CDR2 is YDEGEE. The CDR3 is 12 residues long. The V end was cut by 0 bases, the J end by 7 bases, with 8 bases between. CDR3 region: CASSLAGWEQYF. CDR3 nucleotide sequence: TGTGCCAGCAGCTTGGCGGGTTGGGAGCAGTACTTC.

This clone was counted a single time. The chain employs TRBV19 and TRBJ1-3; no firm D call. The V end lost 3 bases, the J end lost 4 bases, and 19 bases lay between the germline ends. Germline V gene lookup returns CDR1 LNHDA and CDR2 SQIVND (reference sequence). CDR3 size: 17 residues. Here the CDR3 DNA reads TGTGCCAGTAGTATTCTCTGGACGGAGGGTGCCGGAAACACCATATATTTT. It encodes CASSILWTEGAGNTIYF.

This clone was seen a few times. The chain combines TRBV7-9 with TRBJ2-5, with TRBD2 matching 8 bases. Germline V gives CDR1 SEHNR, CDR2 FQNEAQ (reference sequence). V lost 5 bases, J lost 4 bases, and 12 bases stayed unmatched. CDR3 length: 16 residues. The CDR3 is CASSPSPGTRVETQYF. The CDR3, as DNA: TGTGCCAGCAGCCCAAGTCCCGGGACTAGGGTAGAGACCCAGTACTTC. The full variable domain, in which reference TRBV7-9 and TRBJ2-5 provide the parts outside the CDR3, is DTGVSQNPRHKITKRGQNVTFRCDPISEHNRLYWYRQTLGQGPEFLTYFQNEAQLEKSRLLSDRFSAERPKGSFSTLEIQRTEQGDSAMYLCASSPSPGTRVETQYFGPGTRLLVL.